The 19 T cell receptor beta chains given below trace back to one sample, sequenced in a study of blood T cell repertoires in COVID-19 (dated by TCRdb to between 2020 and 2021). The library was made by the immunoSEQ multiplex PCR assay. The immuneACCESS repertoire file appears here via TCRdb, limited to in-frame rearrangements. These files lack a portion of the clones; in checked studies, under half of the deficit traces to unresolved V genes, and the cause of the others is not known. The sample has just under 350,000 clones on record, 90% to 95% of them singletons. Under 3.5% of the sample is in the top ten clones. Sequenced input: peripheral blood. Receptors originate from a woman younger than 30 who had recovered from COVID-19.

CDR3 residues: CASSQSTDTQYF. The CDR3 DNA reads as TGTGCCAGCTCCCAAAGCACAGATACGCAGTATTTT. This sequence joins TRBV18 and TRBJ2-3; D gene unclear. Germline CDR1 KGHSH, CDR2 LQKENI. The CDR3 consists of 12 residues. Trimming shortened V by 6 bases and J by 0 bases, and 4 bases separated the two germline ends.

The rearrangement uses TRBV6-5 and TRBJ2-1; 7 bases fit TRBD1. The ends lost 0 bases at V and 2 bases at J; junction bases unmatched: 4. Germline-derived CDR1 and CDR2 are MNHEY and SVGAGI. CDR3 length: 16 amino acids. The CDR3 loop is CASSYSIGQAYNEQFF. CDR3 DNA: TGTGCCAGCAGTTACTCGATCGGACAGGCCTACAATGAGCAGTTCTTC.

V usage is TRBV7-9 and J usage is TRBJ2-7; D is unclear. The CDR3 runs to 11 residues. V gave up 5 bases and J gave up 4 bases, with 6 bases separating them. CDR1 and CDR2 (germline): SEHNR, FQNEAQ (reference sequence). The CDR3 loop is CASSRQYEQYV. The CDR3 DNA reads as TGTGCCAGCAGCCGACAATACGAGCAGTACGTC.

The chain recombines TRBV5-5 with TRBJ2-5; D not resolved. CDR1 SGHKS and CDR2 YYEKEE come from the germline V gene (reference sequence). Trimming left V 6 bases short and J 4 bases short, with 16 bases between. The CDR3 runs to 14 residues. The CDR3 here is CASTSFSSTETQYF. DNA for the CDR3: TGTGCCAGCACCTCCTTCTCGAGCACAGAGACCCAGTACTTC.

V and J are TRBV19 and TRBJ2-2, with D perhaps matching TRBD2 (6 bases). Trimming took off 6 bases at V and 2 bases at J, with 13 bases between the two ends. Germline CDR1 is LNHDA and CDR2 is SQIVND (reference sequence). The CDR3 is 15 amino acids. The CDR3 reads CASSPGTYNTGELFF. The CDR3 region has the DNA TGTGCCAGTAGCCCAGGGACTTATAACACCGGGGAGCTGTTTTTT. Full variable domain (remainder filled in from reference TRBV19 and TRBJ2-2): DGGITQSPKYLFRKEGQNVTLSCEQNLNHDAMYWYRQDPGQGLRLIYYSQIVNDFQKGDIAEGYSVSREKKESFPLTVTSAQKNPTAFYLCASSPGTYNTGELFFGEGSRLTVL.

The chain links TRBV6-5 to TRBJ2-7; the D is unclear. The germline V gene has CDR1 MNHEY and CDR2 SVGAGI. V shed 3 bases and J shed 1 base, with 7 bases lying between them. The CDR3 has 13 amino acids. DNA for the CDR3: TGTGCCAGCAGTTATGGCAAATCCTACGAGCAGTACGTC. It specifies CASSYGKSYEQYV.

The gene calls are TRBV13 and TRBJ2-1, with 9 positions matching TRBD2. The CDR3 totals 14 residues. Germline assignment: CDR1 PRHDT and CDR2 FYEKMQ (reference sequence). V lost 8 bases, J lost 0 bases, and 2 bases stayed unmatched. The CDR3 DNA follows: TGTGCCAGCCAGACTAGCGGCTCCTACAATGAGCAGTTCTTC. This sequence encodes CASQTSGSYNEQFF.

J is TRBJ1-1 and V is TRBV29-1, with D possibly TRBD1 on 6 matching bases. The V and J ends lost 6 bases and 5 bases respectively, with 13 bases between them. The CDR3 spans 12 residues. The V gene's germline CDR1 is SQVTM and CDR2 ANQGSEA. The CDR3 region is CSVIQGLTEAFF. The CDR3 DNA follows: TGCAGCGTAATACAGGGATTGACTGAAGCTTTCTTT.

The chain joins TRBV5-4 to TRBJ1-2; 7 nucleotides align to TRBD1. The germline CDR1 and CDR2 sequences are SGHNT and YYREEE (reference sequence). The CDR3 extends over 14 amino acids. V was pared by 0 bases and J by 3 bases, with 2 bases of the junction left unmatched. CDR3 region: CASSLDRGHYGYTF. CDR3 sequence (DNA): TGTGCCAGCAGCTTGGACAGGGGACACTATGGCTACACCTTC.

The J gene is TRBJ2-1, the V gene TRBV6-2 or TRBV6-3; the match to TRBD2 covers 7 bases. Germline V gene data show CDR1 as MNHEY and CDR2 as SVGEGT. CDR3 length: 15 amino acids. Trimming at V came to 3 bases and at J to 7 bases, leaving 9 bases not matched to a gene. The CDR3 reads CASSYVLAGQNEQFF. CDR3 sequence (DNA): TGTGCCAGCAGTTATGTGTTAGCGGGCCAAAATGAGCAGTTCTTC.

This clone was counted only a few times. The chain couples TRBV6-2 or TRBV6-3 to TRBJ2-2; 7 bases are a match to TRBD1. Germline V lookup: CDR1 MNHEY, CDR2 SVGEGT. This CDR3 contains 18 residues. Trimming cost V 3 bases and J 3 bases; bases outside gene matches: 13. CDR3 bases: TGTGCCAGCAGTTATCGACTATTCGACAGGGTGGACACCGGGGAGCTGTTTTTT. Amino acids: CASSYRLFDRVDTGELFF.

The chain recombines TRBV10-3 with TRBJ1-1; 7 positions match TRBD1. Germline assignment: CDR1 ENHRY and CDR2 SYGVKD. The CDR3 covers 15 residues. The junction had 9 bases not matched to a gene; V was cut back by 6 bases and J by 2 bases. The CDR3 DNA follows: TGTGCCATCAGGGTAAATCGGGACAGCAACACTGAAGCTTTCTTT. Protein: CAIRVNRDSNTEAFF.

The rearrangement links TRBV13 to TRBJ1-6; perhaps TRBD1 as D (5 bases). The CDR3 totals 14 residues. The V gene's germline CDR1 is PRHDT and CDR2 FYEKMQ (reference sequence). V was clipped by 5 bases and J by 7 bases, with 12 bases between them. CDR3 loop: CASSVNKGNSPLHF. CDR3 nucleotide sequence: TGTGCCAGCAGCGTGAATAAGGGGAATTCACCCCTCCACTTT. Full variable domain (outside the CDR3, taken from reference TRBV13 and TRBJ1-6): AAGVIQSPRHLIKEKRETATLKCYPIPRHDTVYWYQQGPGQDPQFLISFYEKMQSDKGSIPDRFSAQQFSDYHSELNMSSLELGDSALYFCASSVNKGNSPLHFGNGTRLTVT.

This chain uses TRBV14 with TRBJ2-7; weak D call: TRBD2 (6 bases). Germline values: CDR1 SGHDN, CDR2 FVKESK. V lost 0 bases and J lost 1, with 13 bases in between. The CDR3 is made up of 16 amino acids. In DNA form, the CDR3 reads TGTGCCAGCAGCCAAGATCGGGGGTTTGAGTCCTACGAGCAGTACGTC. Translated, it gives CASSQDRGFESYEQYV.

This chain joins TRBV5-8 and TRBJ1-2; 7 bases line up with TRBD1. Trimming removed 0 bases from V and 4 bases from J; junction bases left unmatched: 6. Germline V gene lookup returns CDR1 SGHTS and CDR2 YDEGEE. This CDR3 comprises 15 residues. The CDR3 loop reads CASSLALGGAYGYTF. CDR3 DNA: TGTGCCAGCAGCTTGGCCCTAGGGGGCGCCTATGGCTACACCTTC.

The chain joins TRBV10-1 to TRBJ2-3, with TRBD1 matching 7 bases. This CDR3 contains 14 residues. V was pared by 9 bases and J by 7 bases, with 13 bases of the junction left unmatched. Germline V gene data show CDR1 as WNHNN and CDR2 as SYGVQD (reference sequence). CDR3 DNA sequence: TGCGCCAGTAACATACAAGAGACAGGGCATACGCAGTATTTT. Its translation: CASNIQETGHTQYF.

The chain has TRBV19 and TRBJ2-3; D perhaps matches TRBD2 (6 bases). The CDR3 contains 17 residues. CDR1 is LNHDA and CDR2 is SQIVND in the germline V gene (reference sequence). V lost 3 bases and J 2 bases, leaving 18 bases between the germline ends. The CDR3 bases are TGTGCCAGTAGTATCGCCGTGTCTAGCGATTACACAGATACGCAGTATTTT. This translates into CASSIAVSSDYTDTQYF.

This clone was observed once. V is TRBV11-2 and J is TRBJ2-3; TRBD2 matches at 9 bases. Trimming at V came to 2 bases and at J to 6 bases, leaving 6 bases not matched to a gene. Germline values: CDR1 SGHAT, CDR2 FQNNGV. There are 15 residues in the CDR3. CDR3 bases: TGTGCCAGCAGCTTAATTAGCGGGAGATGGGATACGCAGTATTTT. Residues: CASSLISGRWDTQYF.

This chain uses TRBV6-2 or TRBV6-3 with TRBJ2-7; tentatively, D is TRBD2 (6 bases). The germline V gene encodes CDR1 MNHEY and CDR2 SVGEGT. V was pared by 0 bases and J by 0 bases, with 15 bases between. CDR3 length equals 17 residues. CDR3 loop: CASSYSAIGGSSYEQYV. In DNA, the CDR3 is TGTGCCAGCAGTTACTCCGCTATCGGGGGTAGCTCCTACGAGCAGTACGTC.